A selection of T cell receptor beta chains follows, all from one sample in a study of T cell clones after liver transplantation. Method: immunoSEQ multiplex PCR; TCRdb's copy keeps in-frame clones and lacks some. The sample lists about 120,000 clones; about nine tenths were seen once. The sample consisted of CD4+ T cells from blood, taken 12 months after liver transplant. These receptors were obtained from a human patient who received a liver transplant. Some T cells may have originated in the graft donor. CDR3s leave out the opening cysteine and the closing phenylalanine or tryptophan. The order of the fields is J gene, V gene, CDR3 protein.

TRBJ2-2,TRBV5-1,ASSAGLARGGELF
TRBJ2-7,TRBV21-1,ASSKLDRGSSYEQY
TRBJ2-3,TRBV27,ASSLLRGQERDTQY
TRBJ2-1,TRBV4-1,ASSQEGIGDNEQF
TRBJ1-4,TRBV6-1,ASSVDSATNEKLF
TRBJ2-2,TRBV7-7,ASSLGDFNTGELF
TRBJ1-4,TRBV5-1,ASSLGGVNEKLF
TRBJ2-6,TRBV7-3,ASSLTGSSGANVLT
TRBJ2-7,TRBV4-1,ASSQWSGTDGEQY
TRBJ2-3,TRBV11-3,ASSLPGIPNTDTQY
TRBJ1-2,TRBV10-3,AISDPGRAST
TRBJ2-7,TRBV19,ASSMAGYEQY
TRBJ2-3,TRBV5-1,ASKGQATDTQY
TRBJ2-2,TRBV15,ATSRQGGNTGELF
TRBJ2-3,TRBV2,ASSEAGDPTDTQY
TRBJ2-4,TRBV28,ASSSQILAKNIQY
TRBJ2-5,TRBV29-1,SVKGQGGLVLY
TRBJ1-4,TRBV27,ASSVTGMEKLF
TRBJ1-2,TRBV5-5,ASSPTARTWNYGYT
TRBJ1-5,TRBV6-1,ASTGTASGQPQH
TRBJ2-4,TRBV19,ASSIGTGQKNIQY
TRBJ2-2,TRBV11-3,ASSEGGELF
TRBJ2-6,TRBV21-1,ASSVNSGQGAAGANVLT
TRBJ1-5,TRBV30,AWSVMSGNQPQH
TRBJ1-5,TRBV6-1,ASSEAPGGTQPQH
TRBJ2-2,TRBV27,ASSSTWAGELF
TRBJ2-7,TRBV1,TGYHEQY
TRBJ1-1,TRBV7-9,ASSPSAGWAEAF
TRBJ2-1,TRBV7-9,ASSLAGVDNEQF
TRBJ1-5,TRBV19,TSRGRESVSQPQH
TRBJ2-7,TRBV15,ATSLGPRDEQY
TRBJ1-1,TRBV11-1,ASRATGGTEAF
TRBJ2-3,TRBV6-6,ASSYPRGDTQY
TRBJ2-7,TRBV25-1,ASSEVGNSYEQY
TRBJ1-2,TRBV28,ASASRTAYGYT
TRBJ2-7,TRBV7-2,ASSFSGTSAYEQY
TRBJ1-2,TRBV19,ASSRDRADYGYT
TRBJ2-3,TRBV6-1,ASTRGRERTDTQY
TRBJ1-5,TRBV12-2,ASRLVGLSNQPQH
TRBJ2-1,TRBV2,ASSSGVGQGNEQF
TRBJ2-3,TRBV5-1,ASSSSGSEGDTQY
TRBJ1-4,TRBV5-1,ASSNSGTGNEKLF
TRBJ1-2,TRBV7-2,ASSLTGTGGYSYGYT
TRBJ1-2,TRBV7-8,ASSPRRGSYGDGYT
TRBJ2-7,TRBV30,AWSNGPGTEQY
TRBJ2-1,TRBV7-3,ASSSLAGEYNEQF
TRBJ2-7,TRBV5-1,ASRLALGTSGGEQY
TRBJ1-3,TRBV7-2,ASSSWQGPGNTIY
TRBJ2-7,TRBV5-1,ASSSQGVSYEQY
TRBJ2-7,TRBV7-8,ASSSRIPGHYEQY
TRBJ2-7,TRBV6-5,ASSQTLGEQY
TRBJ2-7,TRBV18,ASSPRETGFYSIDEQY
TRBJ2-5,TRBV5-1,ASSLVLGETQY
TRBJ1-5,TRBV2,ASSEGRDGSQH
TRBJ2-7,TRBV5-1,ASSFNGRLYEQY
TRBJ1-2,TRBV9,ASTGSTTNYGYT
TRBJ1-4,TRBV15,ATRTGFDEKLF